The next 12 T cell receptor beta chains were all read from a single sample in a study of CD8 T cells in Susac syndrome. Random hexamers served to reverse transcribe roughly 0.45 to 1 ug RNA. TCRdb re-called the immunoSEQ multiplex PCR reads with MiXCR, one entry per CDR3 protein. The table lists about 140,000 distinct CDR3 sequences, just under 95% of them singletons. The sequencing input was CD8+ T cells from PBMCs. Receptor source: a human donor with Susac syndrome.

V gene TRBV12-3 or TRBV12-4 combines with J gene TRBJ2-5, with 9 bases fitting TRBD1. The length of the CDR3 is 14 residues. V was pared by 6 bases and J by 1 base, with 3 bases of the junction left unmatched. CDR3 sequence reads: CASRLTGGQETQYF. The CDR3 DNA sequence: TGTGCCAGCAGATTGACAGGGGGCCAAGAGACCCAGTACTTC.

The V and J genes are TRBV4-1 and TRBJ1-2; no firm D call. Germline CDR1 is MGHRA and CDR2 is YSYEKL. The V end was cut by 2 bases, the J end by 0 bases, with 16 bases between. CDR3 length: 17 amino acids. The DNA for the CDR3 is TGCGCCAGCAGCCAATCCGTTGGGCAGGAAGCTAACTATGGCTACACCTTC. As protein: CASSQSVGQEANYGYTF.

The V call is TRBV27, the J call TRBJ1-3; no definite D call. V was trimmed by 7 bases and J by 3 bases, leaving 7 bases between them. The germline gives CDR1 MNHEY, CDR2 SMNVEV (reference sequence). This CDR3 is built from 12 residues. In DNA form, the CDR3 reads TGTGCCAGCACCTCAGATGGAAACACCATATATTTT. It specifies CASTSDGNTIYF.

The chain couples TRBV7-8 to TRBJ2-7; D is unclear. Looked up from germline, CDR1 is SGHVS and CDR2 is FQNEAQ. This CDR3 region has 13 residues. The germline V and J ends were trimmed by 3 bases and 3 bases, with 9 bases remaining between them. DNA of the CDR3: TGTGCCAGCAGCTTTTACGGAGACTACGAGCAGTACTTC. It is translated as CASSFYGDYEQYF.

The chain couples TRBV19 to TRBJ2-3; D remains ambiguous. V was clipped by 4 bases and J by 8 bases, with 10 bases between them. Germline CDR1 and CDR2: LNHDA and SQIVND (reference sequence). The CDR3 sequence is 12 residues long. CDR3 nucleotide sequence: TGTGCCAGTAGTACACCACAAACTACGCAGTATTTT. Its translation is CASSTPQTTQYF.

The DNA of the CDR3 is TGTGCCAGCAGCTTAGCCCGGGACACATACAATGAGCAGTTCTTC. This gives the protein CASSLARDTYNEQFF. The J gene is TRBJ2-1, the V gene TRBV11-3, with TRBD1 as a possible D gene (6 bases). Looked up from germline, CDR1 is SGHNT and CDR2 is YENEEA. V lost 1 base, J lost 4 bases, and 11 bases lay in between. The CDR3 totals 15 residues.

The chain uses TRBV10-3 and TRBJ1-4; 10 bases are shared with TRBD1. After removal of 10 bases from V and 8 bases from J, the junction contained 7 bases not matched to a gene. This CDR3 region has 13 residues. Germline loops: CDR1 ENHRY, CDR2 SYGVKD. CDR3 region: CATTGTGEEKLFF. CDR3 in DNA: TGTGCCACGACCGGGACAGGGGAGGAAAAACTGTTTTTT.

V and J are TRBV12-3 or TRBV12-4 and TRBJ2-3; D remains unclear. The CDR3 consists of 12 residues. Deletions cut 8 bases from V and 4 bases from J, with 10 bases between. As DNA, the CDR3 is TGTGCCAGCGAGGAACTCGCAGATACGCAGTATTTT. Its protein is CASEELADTQYF.

V and J are TRBV30 and TRBJ2-3, with 12 nucleotides matching TRBD2. J was trimmed by 0 bases and V by 4 bases; bases with no gene match: 11. The CDR3 length is 18 residues. CDR1 and CDR2 from the germline V gene are GTSNPN and SVGIG (reference sequence). CDR3 sequence (DNA): TGTGCCTGGACCCCGAGATGGGGGACTAGCGGGAGCACAGATACGCAGTATTTT. Amino acids: CAWTPRWGTSGSTDTQYF.

The V gene is TRBV20-1, the J gene TRBJ2-5; 11 nucleotides align to TRBD2. V gave up 0 bases and J gave up 1 base; unmatched junction bases: 7. Germline V gene data show CDR1 as DFQATT and CDR2 as SNEGSKA (reference sequence). This CDR3 is 17 amino acids long. As DNA, the CDR3 is TGCAGTGCTAGAGATCGGGGACTAGCGGCCCGCCAAGAGACCCAGTACTTC. It is translated as CSARDRGLAARQETQYF.

The sample holds a few counts of this clonotype. The chain links TRBV12-3 or TRBV12-4 to TRBJ1-5; D remains ambiguous. The V end lost 1 base, the J end lost 4 bases, and 5 bases lay between the germline ends. This CDR3 comprises 13 residues. The CDR3 sequence: CASSLGPNQPQHF. CDR3 DNA: TGTGCCAGCAGTTTAGGACCGAATCAGCCCCAGCATTTT.

The chain is built from TRBV29-1 and TRBJ2-2; D is unclear. The germline V and J ends were trimmed by 2 bases and 5 bases, with 9 bases remaining between them. Germline CDR1 is SQVTM and CDR2 is ANQGSEA. There are 13 residues in the CDR3. The CDR3 nucleotides read TGCAGCGTTGAATACTTGGAAACCGGGGAGCTGTTTTTT. Protein: CSVEYLETGELFF.